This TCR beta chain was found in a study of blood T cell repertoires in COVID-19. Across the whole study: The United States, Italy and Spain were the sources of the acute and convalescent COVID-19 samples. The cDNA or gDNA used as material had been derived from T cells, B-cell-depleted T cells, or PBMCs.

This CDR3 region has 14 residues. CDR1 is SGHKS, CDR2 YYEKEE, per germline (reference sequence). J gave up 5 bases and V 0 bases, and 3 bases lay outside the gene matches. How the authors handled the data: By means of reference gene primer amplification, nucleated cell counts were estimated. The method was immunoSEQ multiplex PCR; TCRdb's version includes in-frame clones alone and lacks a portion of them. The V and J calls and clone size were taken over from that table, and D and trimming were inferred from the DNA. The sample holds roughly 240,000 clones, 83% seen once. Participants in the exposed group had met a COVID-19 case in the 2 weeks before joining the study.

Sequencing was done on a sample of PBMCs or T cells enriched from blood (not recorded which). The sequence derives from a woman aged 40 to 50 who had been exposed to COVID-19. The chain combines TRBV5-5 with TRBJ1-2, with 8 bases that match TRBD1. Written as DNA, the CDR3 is TGTGCCAGCAGCTTGGCCCAGGGGGCGTATGGCTACACCTTC. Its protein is CASSLAQGAYGYTF.